This entry lists 25 T cell receptor beta chains sequenced from one sample in a study of pediatric ulcerative colitis. The assay was immunoSEQ multiplex PCR, and TCRdb's table has in-frame clones only and misses some. Among 50,000 to 65,000 clones listed, 80% to 90% were seen once. The sample taken for sequencing was blood. The receptors were sampled from a boy aged 5-17 years with severe ulcerative colitis.

The genes are TRBV7-9 and TRBJ2-7, with D maybe TRBD2 (5 bases). V shed 0 bases and J shed 5 bases, with 8 bases lying between them. Germline lookup yields CDR1 SEHNR and CDR2 FQNEAQ (reference sequence). The CDR3 contains 13 residues. The CDR3 region is CASSLAGVNEQYF. The CDR3, as DNA: TGTGCCAGCAGCTTAGCCGGGGTAAACGAGCAGTACTTC.

The chain is built from TRBV5-6 and TRBJ2-3; D unresolved. The CDR3 has 15 residues. Germline CDR1 SGHDT, CDR2 YYEEEE. The V end was cut by 9 bases, the J end by 0 bases, with 17 bases between. The CDR3 DNA reads TGTGCCAACCCTCGGGCAGATAGGAGCACAGATACGCAGTATTTT. Encoded protein: CANPRADRSTDTQYF.

In its sample, this clone was seen a few times. Here the CDR3 reads CASSYRAETNYGYTF. The CDR3 coding sequence is TGTGCCAGCAGTTACAGAGCAGAAACTAACTATGGCTACACCTTC. The chain has TRBV6-6 and TRBJ1-2; no reliable D call. This CDR3 has 15 residues. Germline V lookup: CDR1 MNHNY, CDR2 SVGAGI (reference sequence). Trimming shortened V by 2 bases and J by 0 bases, and 10 bases separated the two germline ends.

The chain combines TRBV5-6 with TRBJ1-5; D remains ambiguous. Deletions cut 0 bases from V and 4 bases from J, with 11 bases between. This CDR3 is 15 amino acids long. In germline, CDR1 is SGHDT, CDR2 YYEEEE. The CDR3 spells CASSLDGTGNQPQHF. The CDR3 coding sequence is TGTGCCAGCAGCTTGGATGGAACTGGGAATCAGCCCCAGCATTTT.

This clone showed up just a few times. The V and J genes are TRBV2 and TRBJ2-2; 8 bases map to TRBD1. This CDR3 is built from 15 residues. CDR1 and CDR2 (germline): SNHLY, FYNNEI. V lost 7 bases to trimming and J lost 1 base; unmatched junction nucleotides: 5. This chain's CDR3 is CASTPGQVNTGELFF. The CDR3 coding sequence is TGTGCCAGCACCCCGGGACAGGTGAACACCGGGGAGCTGTTTTTT.

The chain employs TRBV7-9 and TRBJ2-5, with D perhaps TRBD1 or TRBD2 (5 bases each). Germline loops: CDR1 SEHNR, CDR2 FQNEAQ (reference sequence). V lost 1 base and J lost 4, with 10 bases in between. The CDR3 contains 14 residues. CDR3 in amino acids: CASSLVGAGETQYF. DNA for the CDR3: TGTGCCAGCAGCTTAGTAGGGGCGGGAGAGACCCAGTACTTC.

This chain's CDR3 is CASSHSVELDTQYF. Here the CDR3 DNA reads TGTGCCAGCAGCCACTCAGTGGAACTAGATACGCAGTATTTT. The chain links TRBV11-3 to TRBJ2-3; D gene unclear. Germline V gene data show CDR1 as SGHNT and CDR2 as YENEEA. This CDR3 has 14 residues. V was trimmed by 5 bases and J by 5 bases, leaving 14 bases between them.

J is TRBJ2-7 and V is TRBV19; TRBD1 aligns across 11 bases. Germline-derived CDR1 and CDR2 are LNHDA and SQIVND (reference sequence). There are 16 residues in the CDR3. V gave up 6 bases and J gave up 2 bases; unmatched junction bases: 9. The DNA for the CDR3 is TGTGCCAGTAGGGGATTTTTGGGACAGGGGGCCTACGAGCAGTACTTC. The encoded protein is CASRGFLGQGAYEQYF.

This chain connects TRBV7-2 to TRBJ2-7; D unresolved. The CDR3 contains 13 residues. Germline V gives CDR1 SGHTA, CDR2 FQGNSA. Trimming removed 1 base from V and 3 bases from J, with 7 bases in between. CDR3 loop: CASSLGRIYEQYF. DNA for the CDR3: TGTGCCAGCAGCTTAGGTCGGATCTACGAGCAGTACTTC. The whole variable domain, filled in from reference TRBV7-2 and TRBJ2-7, reads GAGVSQSPSNKVTEKGKDVELRCDPISGHTALYWYRQSLGQGLEFLIYFQGNSAPDKSGLPSDRFSAERTGGSVSTLTIQRTQQEDSAVYLCASSLGRIYEQYFGPGTRLTVT.

This chain connects TRBV14 to TRBJ1-1, with D tentatively TRBD1 (5 bases). The CDR3 is 14 amino acids. Germline CDR1 is SGHDN and CDR2 is FVKESK. Trimming took 4 bases from V and 0 from J, leaving 9 bases between them. CDR3 nucleotides: TGTGCCAGCAGCCGGAGACAGCTGAACACTGAAGCTTTCTTT. Protein: CASSRRQLNTEAFF.

The rearrangement uses TRBV13 and TRBJ2-2; D gene uncertain. V lost 5 bases and J 0 bases, leaving 7 bases between the germline ends. Germline-derived CDR1 and CDR2 are PRHDT and FYEKMQ (reference sequence). This CDR3 spans 14 amino acids. The CDR3 coding sequence is TGTGCCAGCAGCCCCCTAACGAACACCGGGGAGCTGTTTTTT. This gives the protein CASSPLTNTGELFF.

The chain carries TRBV13 and TRBJ1-1, with a possible D match to TRBD1 (5 bases). V was pared by 5 bases and J by 0 bases, with 10 bases between. This CDR3 region has 14 residues. The V gene's germline CDR1 is PRHDT and CDR2 FYEKMQ (reference sequence). CDR3 nucleotide sequence: TGTGCCAGCAGCCCCCGGGGCATGAACACTGAAGCTTTCTTT. Its translation is CASSPRGMNTEAFF.

This clone was picked up a small number of times. The genes are TRBV18 and TRBJ2-5; 8 positions match TRBD1. The CDR3 is made up of 14 amino acids. Per germline, CDR1 KGHSH and CDR2 LQKENI. V trimming: 6 bases; J trimming: 1 base; junction bases outside the gene matches: 4. CDR3 protein: CASSIQGGQETQYF. CDR3 sequence (DNA): TGTGCCAGCTCCATACAGGGGGGCCAAGAGACCCAGTACTTC.

The J gene is TRBJ2-5, the V gene TRBV18, with 9 bases identical to TRBD1. Trimming took 8 bases from V and 1 from J; bases not matched to a gene: 8. In germline, CDR1 is KGHSH, CDR2 LQKENI. This CDR3 spans 15 amino acids. The CDR3, as DNA: TGTGCCAGCGCCCCCGGGACAGGGATCCAAGAGACCCAGTACTTC. Translation gives CASAPGTGIQETQYF.

The chain joins TRBV27 to TRBJ2-1; 14 positions agree with TRBD2. Trimming cost V 5 bases and J 9 bases; bases outside gene matches: 6. The CDR3 has 15 residues. CDR1 is MNHEY, CDR2 SMNVEV, per germline (reference sequence). CDR3 loop: CASSQKTSGRGEQFF. The DNA for the CDR3 is TGTGCCAGCAGTCAAAAGACTAGCGGGAGGGGTGAGCAGTTCTTC.

The chain recombines TRBV30 with TRBJ2-3; tentative D call: TRBD1 (7 bases). Trimming removed 1 base at V and 3 bases at J, with 17 bases between. Germline CDR1 is GTSNPN and CDR2 is SVGIG (reference sequence). This CDR3 region has 16 residues. The CDR3: CAWSAKGAGGTDTQYF. For the CDR3, the DNA is TGTGCCTGGAGTGCTAAGGGGGCCGGGGGAACAGATACGCAGTATTTT.

The chain carries TRBV14 and TRBJ2-5, with 8 bases lining up with TRBD1. The germline V gene encodes CDR1 SGHDN and CDR2 FVKESK. The CDR3 consists of 16 residues. J gave up 4 bases and V 3 bases, and 10 bases lay outside the gene matches. This chain's CDR3 is CASSQFGQGAGETQYF. The DNA for the CDR3 is TGTGCCAGCAGCCAGTTTGGACAGGGCGCGGGAGAGACCCAGTACTTC.

The V gene is TRBV19, the J gene TRBJ2-7; 13 nucleotides agree with TRBD2. CDR1 LNHDA and CDR2 SQIVND come from the germline V gene (reference sequence). The CDR3 runs 15 residues. V lost 3 bases and J lost 6; bases outside the gene matches: 5. DNA for the CDR3: TGTGCCAGTAGTATGATGGGACTAGCGGGAAGCGAGCAGTACTTC. Translated: CASSMMGLAGSEQYF.

The chain links TRBV11-2 to TRBJ1-2; D not certain. The germline CDR1 and CDR2 sequences are SGHAT and FQNNGV. The V end was cut by 0 bases, the J end by 4 bases, with 6 bases between. The CDR3 consists of 13 residues. CDR3 DNA sequence: TGTGCCAGCAGCTTAGAGGGCGGCTATGGCTACACCTTC. It codes for CASSLEGGYGYTF.

The CDR3 nucleotides read TGTGCCAGCAGCTTTAAGGCTGAAGCTTTCTTT. It codes for CASSFKAEAFF. The V gene is TRBV7-2, the J gene TRBJ1-1; no clear D gene. This CDR3 comprises 11 residues. CDR1 is SGHTA and CDR2 is FQGNSA in the germline V gene. V lost 3 bases and J lost 6, with 5 bases in between.

This CDR3 reads CAWSVQPGPGDVYGYTF. CDR3 coding DNA: TGTGCCTGGAGTGTACAACCGGGGCCAGGGGACGTCTATGGCTACACCTTC. This chain connects TRBV30 to TRBJ1-2; a weak D match, TRBD1 (6 bases). Germline values: CDR1 GTSNPN, CDR2 SVGIG (reference sequence). Trimming removed 0 bases from V and 4 bases from J, with 21 bases in between. The CDR3 contains 17 residues.

This clone is categorized as medium-sized. V is TRBV12-1 and J is TRBJ1-5; the table gives TRBD1 as D, unverified against the DNA. TRBV12-1 represents a pseudogene. CDR3 length: 14 amino acids. The CDR3 DNA reads as TGTGCCAGCAGCTCCGGGACAGGAGGACAGCCCCAGCATTTT. It translates to CASSSGTGGQPQHF.

The gene calls are TRBV7-6 and TRBJ2-7, with 7 bases lining up with TRBD1. Losses at the gene ends were 5 bases for V and 2 bases for J; bases not matched to a gene: 9. The CDR3 is made up of 15 amino acids. CDR1 and CDR2 from the germline V gene are SGHVS and FNYEAQ. The CDR3 protein is CASSTDSGTAYEQYF. CDR3 in DNA: TGTGCCAGCAGCACCGACTCCGGGACAGCCTACGAGCAGTACTTC. Combining the CDR3 with reference TRBV7-6 and TRBJ2-7 gives the whole variable domain GAGVSQSPRYKVTKRGQDVALRCDPISGHVSLYWYRQALGQGPEFLTYFNYEAQQDKSGLPNDRFSAERPEGSISTLTIQRTEQRDSAMYRCASSTDSGTAYEQYFGPGTRLTVT.

A word on this clone: Other DNA sequences from this sample encode an identical CDR3 as well. The chain is built from TRBV5-6 and TRBJ2-3, with no clear D. The CDR3 length is 13 residues. V was clipped by 2 bases and J by 0 bases, with 4 bases between them. CDR1 is SGHDT and CDR2 is YYEEEE in the germline V gene. CDR3 nucleotide sequence: TGTGCCAGCAGCTTTGGGAGCACAGATACGCAGTATTTT. Its translation is CASSFGSTDTQYF.

The V gene is TRBV7-9, the J gene TRBJ2-7; D is unclear. Germline loops: CDR1 SEHNR, CDR2 FQNEAQ (reference sequence). V lost 2 bases and J 0 bases, leaving 11 bases between the germline ends. The CDR3 length is 15 residues. CDR3 sequence: CASSLSLGSSYEQYF. The CDR3 DNA is TGTGCCAGCAGCTTATCATTGGGCAGCTCCTACGAGCAGTACTTC. The full variable domain, completed using reference TRBV7-9 and TRBJ2-7, is DTGVSQNPRHKITKRGQNVTFRCDPISEHNRLYWYRQTLGQGPEFLTYFQNEAQLEKSRLLSDRFSAERPKGSFSTLEIQRTEQGDSAMYLCASSLSLGSSYEQYFGPGTRLTVT.